A single sample is the source of the 19 T cell receptor beta chains below, sequenced in a study of blood T cell repertoires in COVID-19. Method: immunoSEQ multiplex PCR; TCRdb's copy keeps in-frame clones and lacks some. The sample holds 55,000 to 75,000 clones, roughly 86% seen once. Input material: peripheral blood. All receptors derive from a human donor with active COVID-19. The donor label of this sample is uncertain.

CDR3 in DNA: TGCAGTGCTAGTCGGGTTTATGGCTACACCTTC. Amino acid sequence: CSASRVYGYTF. The chain employs TRBV20-1 and TRBJ1-2; D remains unclear. The CDR3 has 11 residues. V was pared by 3 bases and J by 5 bases, with 7 bases between. CDR1 and CDR2 (germline): DFQATT, SNEGSKA (reference sequence).

The chain is built from TRBV21-1 and TRBJ2-7; the table names TRBD1, a call not compared with the DNA. TRBV21-1 corresponds to a pseudogene. The CDR3 is 15 residues long. In DNA, the CDR3 is TGTGCCAGCAGCAACAGACAGGGGATCAGGTACGAGCAGTACTTC. Translated: CASSNRQGIRYEQYF.

The CDR3 DNA follows: TGTGCCAGCAGCTTAGGGGTGGGCGGGTACCCCTCCTACGAGCAGTACTTC. This encodes CASSLGVGGYPSYEQYF. The chain joins TRBV7-2 to TRBJ2-7; D possibly corresponds to TRBD2 (5 bases). Germline V gene sequence: CDR1 SGHTA, CDR2 FQGNSA. The CDR3 spans 17 residues. Deletions cut 1 base from V and 0 bases from J, with 16 bases between.

The chain employs TRBV2 and TRBJ1-2; 11 bases map to TRBD1. The CDR3 length is 15 residues. CDR1 is SNHLY, CDR2 FYNNEI, per germline. V lost 4 bases and J lost 4; bases outside the gene matches: 5. The CDR3 nucleotides read TGTGCCAGCAGTGGGACAGGGGGCATGAGCTATGGCTACACCTTC. It codes for CASSGTGGMSYGYTF.

The genes are TRBV15 and TRBJ2-5, with D unclear. Between the trimmed V and J ends, which lost 9 bases and 5 bases, there was a span of 19 bases. The CDR3 length is 14 residues. Germline loops: CDR1 LNHNV, CDR2 YYDKDF (reference sequence). CDR3 sequence (DNA): TGTGCCACTAACTCGGTCCCGACTCGGGAGACCCAGTACTTC. Translation: CATNSVPTRETQYF.

The CDR3 loop reads CASSLVGGYEQYF. DNA of the CDR3: TGCGCCAGCAGCTTGGTAGGGGGCTACGAGCAGTACTTC. This rearrangement joins TRBV5-1 to TRBJ2-7, with D maybe TRBD1 (6 bases). Germline V gene data show CDR1 as SGHRS and CDR2 as YFSETQ. The CDR3 has 13 amino acids. V shed 0 bases and J shed 3 bases, with 7 bases lying between them.

The chain employs TRBV5-4 and TRBJ2-7; the match to TRBD2 covers 14 bases. V dropped 5 bases and J dropped 5; count of bases not matched to a gene: 12. CDR1 SGHNT and CDR2 YYREEE come from the germline V gene (reference sequence). The CDR3 runs to 17 residues. CDR3 bases: TGTGCCAGCAGTCGAACGGGACTAGCGGGAGTAATCGACGAGCAGTACTTC. Translating it yields CASSRTGLAGVIDEQYF. Full variable domain (missing parts from reference TRBV5-4 and TRBJ2-7): ETGVTQSPTHLIKTRGQQVTLRCSSQSGHNTVSWYQQALGQGPQFIFQYYREEENGRGNFPPRFSGLQFPNYSSELNVNALELDDSALYLCASSRTGLAGVIDEQYFGPGTRLTVT.

The chain recombines TRBV25-1 with TRBJ1-3; no clear D gene. V was trimmed by 7 bases and J by 0 bases, leaving 4 bases between them. Germline V gives CDR1 MGHDK, CDR2 SYGVNS. This CDR3 spans 12 amino acids. CDR3 region: CASINSGNTIYF. CDR3 DNA: TGTGCCAGCATAAACTCTGGAAACACCATATATTTT.

This chain uses TRBV28 with TRBJ2-5; D possibly corresponds to TRBD2 (6 bases). Trimming cost V 7 bases and J 5 bases, with 14 bases left between them. The CDR3 is made up of 13 amino acids. CDR1 and CDR2 (germline): MDHEN, SYDVKM. CDR3 bases: TGTGCCAGCACCCCCGGGAGTGAGGAGACCCAGTACTTC. It encodes CASTPGSEETQYF.

This chain joins TRBV7-2 and TRBJ1-1; 10 nucleotides match TRBD1. Germline CDR1 is SGHTA and CDR2 is FQGNSA. Trimming cost V 5 bases and J 6 bases; bases outside gene matches: 6. This CDR3 is 14 amino acids long. The CDR3, as DNA: TGTGCCAGCAGCGTTAGACAGGGGGCGTCTGAAGCTTTCTTT. It codes for CASSVRQGASEAFF.

This clone is a singleton in its sample. V and J are TRBV25-1 and TRBJ2-1; 13 nucleotides align to TRBD2. This CDR3 is 13 amino acids long. Germline loops: CDR1 MGHDK, CDR2 SYGVNS. The CDR3: CGTSGSWMREQFF. In DNA form, the CDR3 reads TGTGGGACTAGCGGGAGTTGGATGCGTGAGCAGTTCTTC.

This clone has only one observation. V is TRBV6-6 and J is TRBJ1-4, with TRBD1 identical over 7 bases. V was pared by 10 bases and J by 10 bases, with 12 bases of the junction left unmatched. This CDR3 is built from 13 residues. Germline loops: CDR1 MNHNY, CDR2 SVGAGI (reference sequence). CDR3 bases: TGTGCCATAAGACAGGGCGAGGGTGGAAAACTGTTTTTT. Protein sequence: CAIRQGEGGKLFF.

As DNA, the CDR3 is TGCGCCAGCAGCTTGGCAGGGTTTAGCAATCAGCCCCAGCATTTT. Translation: CASSLAGFSNQPQHF. The chain uses TRBV5-1 and TRBJ1-5; tentatively, D is TRBD1 (5 bases). CDR1 and CDR2 (germline): SGHRS, YFSETQ. The CDR3 spans 15 residues. Trimming cost V 0 bases and J 0 bases, with 7 bases left between them.

This chain links TRBV7-2 with TRBJ2-7, with 10 positions matching TRBD1. This CDR3 contains 16 residues. V was pared by 3 bases and J by 2 bases, with 7 bases of the junction left unmatched. The germline V gene encodes CDR1 SGHTA and CDR2 FQGNSA. CDR3 nucleotide sequence: TGTGCCAGCAGCTTCGACCGGGACAGGGGTACCTACGAGCAGTACTTC. Translating gives CASSFDRDRGTYEQYF. Variable domain in full (rest from reference TRBV7-2 and TRBJ2-7): GAGVSQSPSNKVTEKGKDVELRCDPISGHTALYWYRQSLGQGLEFLIYFQGNSAPDKSGLPSDRFSAERTGGSVSTLTIQRTQQEDSAVYLCASSFDRDRGTYEQYFGPGTRLTVT.

The chain uses TRBV15 and TRBJ2-7; 11 nucleotides agree with TRBD1. V lost 3 bases, J lost 5 bases, and 9 bases stayed unmatched. Germline V gives CDR1 LNHNV, CDR2 YYDKDF (reference sequence). This CDR3 has 16 amino acids. The CDR3 region is CATSRGTGTGGNEQYF. In DNA, the CDR3 is TGTGCCACCAGCAGGGGAACCGGGACAGGGGGGAACGAGCAGTACTTC.

This chain uses TRBV6-5 with TRBJ2-1; 9 bases line up with TRBD2. Germline V lookup: CDR1 MNHEY, CDR2 SVGAGI. V dropped 6 bases and J dropped 4; count of bases not matched to a gene: 4. The CDR3 is made up of 14 amino acids. The CDR3 bases are TGTGCCAGCAGCCGGACTAGCGAATACAATGAGCAGTTCTTC. It is translated as CASSRTSEYNEQFF.

The chain recombines TRBV9 with TRBJ1-4, with D perhaps matching TRBD1 (5 bases). V gave up 0 bases and J gave up 4 bases, with 13 bases separating them. The CDR3 length is 16 residues. CDR1 and CDR2 from the germline V gene are SGDLS and YYNGEE. CDR3 residues: CASSVGGGLINEKLFF. The DNA for the CDR3 is TGTGCCAGCAGCGTAGGCGGGGGATTGATTAATGAAAAACTGTTTTTT.

The chain has TRBV7-3 and TRBJ2-3; D unresolved. Germline CDR1 reads SGHTA; CDR2 reads FQGTGA. The CDR3 is 12 residues long. The V gene lost 4 bases and the J gene lost 5 bases, with 7 bases spanning the gap. In DNA form, the CDR3 reads TGTGCCAGCAGCTCAAACAGAGATACGCAGTATTTT. This encodes CASSSNRDTQYF.

This rearrangement joins TRBV28 to TRBJ2-7; D perhaps matches TRBD2 (6 bases). CDR3 length equals 14 residues. The V and J ends lost 6 bases and 3 bases respectively, with 15 bases between them. Per germline, CDR1 MDHEN and CDR2 SYDVKM. Here the CDR3 DNA reads TGTGCCAGCAGAGGACTACTGTCCCTCTACGAGCAGTACTTC. Its translation: CASRGLLSLYEQYF.